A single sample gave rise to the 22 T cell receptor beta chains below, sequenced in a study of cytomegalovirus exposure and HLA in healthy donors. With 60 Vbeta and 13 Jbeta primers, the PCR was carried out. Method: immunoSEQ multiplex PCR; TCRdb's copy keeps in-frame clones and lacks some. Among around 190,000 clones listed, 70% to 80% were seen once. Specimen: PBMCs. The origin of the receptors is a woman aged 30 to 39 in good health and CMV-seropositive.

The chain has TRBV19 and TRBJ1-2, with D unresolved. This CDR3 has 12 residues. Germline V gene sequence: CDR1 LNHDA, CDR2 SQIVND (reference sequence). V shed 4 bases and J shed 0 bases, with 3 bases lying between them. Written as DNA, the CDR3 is TGTGCCAGTAGTAATACTAACTATGGCTACACCTTC. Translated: CASSNTNYGYTF.

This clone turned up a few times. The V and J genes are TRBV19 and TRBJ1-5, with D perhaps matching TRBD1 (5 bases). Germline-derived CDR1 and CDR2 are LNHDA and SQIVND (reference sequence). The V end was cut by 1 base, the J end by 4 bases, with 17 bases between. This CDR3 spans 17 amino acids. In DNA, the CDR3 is TGTGCCAGTAGTATAGTAGGAGCAGGGATGTCAAATCAGCCCCAGCATTTT. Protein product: CASSIVGAGMSNQPQHF.

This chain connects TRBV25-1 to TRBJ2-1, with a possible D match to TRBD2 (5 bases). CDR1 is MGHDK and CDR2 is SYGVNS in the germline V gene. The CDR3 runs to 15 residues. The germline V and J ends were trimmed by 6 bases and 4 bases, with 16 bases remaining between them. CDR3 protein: CASSSPRDTYNEQFF. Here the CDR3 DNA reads TGTGCCAGCAGCTCCCCCCGGGATACTTACAATGAGCAGTTCTTC. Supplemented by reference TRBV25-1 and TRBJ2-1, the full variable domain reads EADIYQTPRYLVIGTGKKITLECSQTMGHDKMYWYQQDPGMELHLIHYSYGVNSTEKGDLSSESTVSRIRTEHFPLTLESARPSHTSQYLCASSSPRDTYNEQFFGPGTRLTVL.

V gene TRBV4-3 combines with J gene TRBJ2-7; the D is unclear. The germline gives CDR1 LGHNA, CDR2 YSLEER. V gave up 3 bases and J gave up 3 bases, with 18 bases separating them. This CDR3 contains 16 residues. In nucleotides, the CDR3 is TGCGCCAGCAGCCACACGACACCCTCCTACCTCTACGAGCAGTACTTC. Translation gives CASSHTTPSYLYEQYF.

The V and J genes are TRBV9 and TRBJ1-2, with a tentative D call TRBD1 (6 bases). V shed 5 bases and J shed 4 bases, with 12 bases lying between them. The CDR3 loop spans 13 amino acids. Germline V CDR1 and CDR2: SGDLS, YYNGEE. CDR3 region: CASRSGGGYGYTF. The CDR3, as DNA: TGTGCCAGCAGGAGTGGGGGCGGCTATGGCTACACCTTC.

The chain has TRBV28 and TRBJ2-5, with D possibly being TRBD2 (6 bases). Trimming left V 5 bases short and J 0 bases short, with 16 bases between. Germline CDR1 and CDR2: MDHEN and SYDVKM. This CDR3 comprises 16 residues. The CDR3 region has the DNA TGTGCCAGCAGTCCCCTATCGTGGGGGGACCAAGAGACCCAGTACTTC. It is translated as CASSPLSWGDQETQYF.

The CDR3 loop is CASSPSTGGAEQYF. The CDR3 DNA reads TGTGCCAGCAGCCCTTCGACCGGGGGTGCCGAGCAGTACTTC. V is TRBV28 and J is TRBJ2-7; a weak D match, TRBD2 (6 bases). Germline lookup yields CDR1 MDHEN and CDR2 SYDVKM. CDR3 length: 14 residues. Deletions cut 6 bases from V and 6 bases from J, with 18 bases between.

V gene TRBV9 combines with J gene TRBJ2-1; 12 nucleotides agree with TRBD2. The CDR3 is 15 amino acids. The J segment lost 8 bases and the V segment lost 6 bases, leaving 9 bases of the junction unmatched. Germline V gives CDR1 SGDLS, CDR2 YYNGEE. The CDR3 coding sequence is TGTGCCAGCAAAAGACTAGCGGGAGAAGGCGATGAGCAGTTCTTC. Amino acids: CASKRLAGEGDEQFF.

This CDR3 reads CAWSTGTGTYEQYF. The DNA for the CDR3 is TGTGCCTGGTCAACCGGGACAGGGACCTACGAGCAGTACTTC. V and J are TRBV30 and TRBJ2-7, with 9 bases matching TRBD1. The J segment lost 2 bases and the V segment lost 5 bases, leaving 7 bases of the junction unmatched. The CDR3 length is 14 residues. Germline values: CDR1 GTSNPN, CDR2 SVGIG (reference sequence).

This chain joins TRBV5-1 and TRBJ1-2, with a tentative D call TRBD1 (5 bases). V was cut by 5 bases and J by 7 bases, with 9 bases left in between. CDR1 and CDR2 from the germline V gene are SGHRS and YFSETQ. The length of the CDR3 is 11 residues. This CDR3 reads CASSWGGGYTF. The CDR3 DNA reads TGCGCCAGCAGTTGGGGCGGTGGCTACACCTTC.

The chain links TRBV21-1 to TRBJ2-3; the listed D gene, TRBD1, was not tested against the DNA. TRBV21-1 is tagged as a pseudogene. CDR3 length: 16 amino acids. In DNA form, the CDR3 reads TGTGCCAGCAGCACCAGCCGGGACAGGGTAATAGATACGCAGTATTTT. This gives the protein CASSTSRDRVIDTQYF.

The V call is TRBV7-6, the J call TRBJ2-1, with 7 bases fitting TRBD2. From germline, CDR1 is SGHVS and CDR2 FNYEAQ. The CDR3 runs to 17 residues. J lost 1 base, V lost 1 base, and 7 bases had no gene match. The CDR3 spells CASSLVKGGGSYNEQFF. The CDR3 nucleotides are TGTGCCAGCAGCTTAGTGAAGGGCGGGGGATCCTACAATGAGCAGTTCTTC.

The CDR3 spells CASTPSLGGGAIQETQYF. CDR3 in DNA: TGTGCCAGCACCCCTTCCCTAGGGGGGGGAGCGATACAAGAGACCCAGTACTTC. The chain carries TRBV28 and TRBJ2-5, with D possibly being TRBD2 (7 bases). CDR1 is MDHEN, CDR2 SYDVKM, per germline. V shed 7 bases and J shed 2 bases, with 26 bases lying between them. The CDR3 totals 18 residues.

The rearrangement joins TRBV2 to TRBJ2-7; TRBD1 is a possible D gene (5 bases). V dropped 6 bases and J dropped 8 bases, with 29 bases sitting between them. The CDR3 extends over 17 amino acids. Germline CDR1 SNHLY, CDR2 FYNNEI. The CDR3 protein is CASRKGAEQTNLLKQYF. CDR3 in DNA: TGTGCCAGCAGGAAAGGGGCTGAGCAAACTAATCTATTGAAGCAGTACTTC.

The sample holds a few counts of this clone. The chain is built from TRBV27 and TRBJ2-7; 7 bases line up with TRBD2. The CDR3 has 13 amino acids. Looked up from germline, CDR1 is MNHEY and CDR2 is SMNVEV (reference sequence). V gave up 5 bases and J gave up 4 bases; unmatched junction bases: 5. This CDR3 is CASSSRGDYEQYF. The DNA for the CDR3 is TGTGCCAGCAGTAGCCGGGGGGATTACGAGCAGTACTTC.

For the CDR3, the DNA is TGTGCCAGCAGCTTACGCGGACAGGGGAGAGACGAGCAGTACTTC. Its protein is CASSLRGQGRDEQYF. The chain couples TRBV5-4 to TRBJ2-7, with 9 bases lining up with TRBD1. V trimming: 2 bases; J trimming: 5 bases; junction bases outside the gene matches: 8. Germline V gene data show CDR1 as SGHNT and CDR2 as YYREEE (reference sequence). The CDR3 is 15 residues long.

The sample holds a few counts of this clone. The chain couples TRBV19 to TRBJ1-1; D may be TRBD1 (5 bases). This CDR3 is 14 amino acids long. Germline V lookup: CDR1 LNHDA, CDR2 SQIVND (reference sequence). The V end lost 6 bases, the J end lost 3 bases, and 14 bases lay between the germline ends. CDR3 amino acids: CASRRREVDTEAFF. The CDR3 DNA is TGTGCCAGTAGGCGCAGGGAGGTGGACACTGAAGCTTTCTTT.

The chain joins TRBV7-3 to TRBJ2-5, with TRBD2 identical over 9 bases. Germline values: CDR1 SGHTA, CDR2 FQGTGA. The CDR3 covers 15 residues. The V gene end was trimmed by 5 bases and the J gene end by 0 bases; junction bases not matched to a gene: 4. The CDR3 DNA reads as TGTGCCAGCAGCAGGACTAGCGCAGACCAAGAGACCCAGTACTTC. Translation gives CASSRTSADQETQYF.

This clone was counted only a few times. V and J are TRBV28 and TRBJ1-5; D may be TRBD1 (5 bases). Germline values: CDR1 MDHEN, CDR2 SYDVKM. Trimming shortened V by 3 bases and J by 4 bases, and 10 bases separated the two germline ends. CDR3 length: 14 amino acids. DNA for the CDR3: TGTGCCAGCAGTTTGCGGGACCGGAATCAGCCCCAGCATTTT. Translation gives CASSLRDRNQPQHF.

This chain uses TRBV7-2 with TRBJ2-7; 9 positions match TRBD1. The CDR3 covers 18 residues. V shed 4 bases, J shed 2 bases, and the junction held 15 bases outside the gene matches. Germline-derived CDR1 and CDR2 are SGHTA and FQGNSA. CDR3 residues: CASSSNPLTGGWAYEQYF. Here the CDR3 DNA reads TGTGCCAGCAGCTCCAACCCCCTAACAGGGGGCTGGGCCTACGAGCAGTACTTC.

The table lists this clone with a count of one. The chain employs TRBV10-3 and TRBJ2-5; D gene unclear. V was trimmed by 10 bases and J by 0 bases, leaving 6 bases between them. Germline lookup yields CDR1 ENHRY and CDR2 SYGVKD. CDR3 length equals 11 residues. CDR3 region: CATAYQETQYF. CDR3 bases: TGTGCCACCGCGTACCAAGAGACCCAGTACTTC.

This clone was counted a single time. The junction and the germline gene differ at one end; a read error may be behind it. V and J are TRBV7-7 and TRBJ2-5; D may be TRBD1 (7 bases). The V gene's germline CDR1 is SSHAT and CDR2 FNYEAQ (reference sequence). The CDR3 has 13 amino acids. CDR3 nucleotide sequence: TGTGCTAGCAGCACTCAGGGGGGAGAGACCCAGTACTTC. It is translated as CASSTQGGETQYF.